This T cell receptor beta chain stems from a study of T cell responses to AZD1222 COVID-19 vaccine. The overall study: Pooled together were second doses at about 4 or about 12 weeks.

Concerning this clone: The antigen is not known.

Findings and limits, study-wide: Within unmutated variant regions lay the reported targets of nearly half of spike-specific TCRs. Mapped onto spike, vaccine-associated CD4 TCRs spanned it and were dominant at 160-218 and 743-854.

TCRdb keeps only in-frame clones here, not all; method: immunoSEQ multiplex PCR. The repertoire has about 150,000 clones, 70% to 90% of them found once; the top ten carry 2.2%. Trimming removed 7 bases from V and 12 bases from J, with 19 bases in between. This CDR3 has 12 amino acids. The germline gives CDR1 MNHGY, CDR2 SVAAGI. This receptor was obtained from an adult in good health. The V gene is TRBV6-9, the J gene TRBJ2-7; TRBD1 might be the D (7 bases). The sequencing used peripheral blood, collected on day 0 of AZD1222 vaccination. The DNA of the CDR3 is TGTGCCAGCACCCCTGGAGGGGGCAGAGGGTACTTC. Translation gives CASTPGGGRGYF.